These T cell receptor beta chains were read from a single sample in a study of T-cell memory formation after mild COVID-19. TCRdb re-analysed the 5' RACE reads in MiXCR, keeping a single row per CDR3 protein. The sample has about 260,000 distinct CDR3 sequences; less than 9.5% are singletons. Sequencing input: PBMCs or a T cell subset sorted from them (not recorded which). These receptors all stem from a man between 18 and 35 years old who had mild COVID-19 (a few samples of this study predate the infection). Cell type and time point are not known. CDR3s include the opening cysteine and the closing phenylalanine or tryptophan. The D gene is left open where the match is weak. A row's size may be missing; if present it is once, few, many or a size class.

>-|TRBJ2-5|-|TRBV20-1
TGCAGTGCTCTACCGGGGGGCTCATTCCAAGAGACCCAGTACTTC
CSALPGGSFQETQYF
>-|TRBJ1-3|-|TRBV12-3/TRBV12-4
TGTGCCAGCAGTTTGAATGGGCTTGGAAACACCATATATTTT
CASSLNGLGNTIYF
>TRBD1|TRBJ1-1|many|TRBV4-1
TGCGCCAGCAGCCAAGGCCCTTTTCCGGGACAGGGGGCGGGCACTGAAGCTTTCTTT
CASSQGPFPGQGAGTEAFF
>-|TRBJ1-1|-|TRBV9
TGTGCCAGCAGCCAAGGACCGGACTCGAACACTGAAGCTTTCTTT
CASSQGPDSNTEAFF
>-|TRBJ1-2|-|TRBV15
TGTGCCACCAGCAGAGATAAAGACAACTCTCCCATTTTC
CATSRDKDNSPIF
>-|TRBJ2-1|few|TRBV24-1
TGTGCCACCAGTGGCAGGGGGGATGAGCAGTTCTTC
CATSGRGDEQFF
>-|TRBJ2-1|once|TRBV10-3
TGTTCCATCAGTGAGTCTCTAGGTCTAGTTTTCCACAATGAGCAGTTCTTC
CSISESLGLVFHNEQFF
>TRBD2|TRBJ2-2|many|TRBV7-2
TGTGCCACTCATCTCAGCAGGGACTACGGGGAGCTGTTTTTT
CATHLSRDYGELFF
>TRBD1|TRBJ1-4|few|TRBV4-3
TGCGCCAGCAGCCCGCTGGGACAGGGGGCAAAAGATGAAAAACTGTTTTTT
CASSPLGQGAKDEKLFF
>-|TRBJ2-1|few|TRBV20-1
TGCAGTGCTAGAGATTACAGGCGAGGATCCTACAATGAGCAGTTCTTC
CSARDYRRGSYNEQFF
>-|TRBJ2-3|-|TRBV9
TGTGCCAGCAGCGTAGACGCGACCTTCACAGATACGCAGTATTTT
CASSVDATFTDTQYF
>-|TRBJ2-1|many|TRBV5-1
TGCGCCAGCAGCTTGGGGGTTGGACAAGATGAGCAGTTCTTC
CASSLGVGQDEQFF
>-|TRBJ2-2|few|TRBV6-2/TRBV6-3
TGTGCCAGCGCCGGGACCACGAACACCGGGGAGCTGTTTTTT
CASAGTTNTGELFF
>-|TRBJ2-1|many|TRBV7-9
TGTGCCAGCAGCTCCCCTCCCTCGGACGGGGACAATGAGCAGTTCTTC
CASSSPPSDGDNEQFF
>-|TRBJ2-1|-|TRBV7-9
TGTGCCAGCAGCTTAGTGGGGGGCCCGACTTCCTACAATGAGCAGTTCTTC
CASSLVGGPTSYNEQFF
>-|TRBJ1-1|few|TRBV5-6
TGTGCCAGCAGCTTAGGACCGCGGAACACTGAAGCTTTCTTT
CASSLGPRNTEAFF
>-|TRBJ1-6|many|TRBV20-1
TGCAGTGCTAGAGATGGCGGACAAATTAATTCACCCCTCCACTTT
CSARDGGQINSPLHF
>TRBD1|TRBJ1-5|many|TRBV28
TGTGCCAGCAGTCCCGTAACAGGGGTAGGCCCTCAGCCCCAGCATTTT
CASSPVTGVGPQPQHF
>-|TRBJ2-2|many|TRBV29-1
TGCAGCGTTGGCGGTAGTACCACCGGGGAGCTGTTTTTT
CSVGGSTTGELFF
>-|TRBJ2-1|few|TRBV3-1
TGTGCCAGCAGCCAAGCGCCTTGGGGGTATGAGCAGTTCTTC
CASSQAPWGYEQFF
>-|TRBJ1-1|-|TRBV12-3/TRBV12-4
TGTGCCAGCAGTCCCGGTGGCGCTGAAGCTTTCTTT
CASSPGGAEAFF
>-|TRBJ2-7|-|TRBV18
TGTGCCAGCTCACCACTGGGGGCGTTCGAGCAGTACTTC
CASSPLGAFEQYF
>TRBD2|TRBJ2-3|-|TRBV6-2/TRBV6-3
TGTGCCACGCAACTAGCGGGGGACTCTACAGATACGCAGTATTTT
CATQLAGDSTDTQYF
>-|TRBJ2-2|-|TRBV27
TGTGCCAGCAGTGCTACTTCCGGGGGCACCGGGGAGCTGTTTTTT
CASSATSGGTGELFF
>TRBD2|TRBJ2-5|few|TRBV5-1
TGCGCCAGCAGCCTGGACCCTAGCGGGGCTCAAGAGACCCAGTACTTC
CASSLDPSGAQETQYF
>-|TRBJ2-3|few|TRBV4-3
TGCGCCAGCAGCCACGAGGGGGTTTTCACAGATACGCAGTATTTT
CASSHEGVFTDTQYF
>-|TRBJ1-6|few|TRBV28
TGTGCCAGCACGAACACTGTTTCACCCCTCCACTTT
CASTNTVSPLHF
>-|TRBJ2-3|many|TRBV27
TGTGCCAGCAGTTTCCCTGGCACAGATACGCAGTATTTT
CASSFPGTDTQYF
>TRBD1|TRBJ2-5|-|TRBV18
TGTGCCAGCTCACCACGGGACAGGGGGCAAGAGACCCAGTACTTC
CASSPRDRGQETQYF
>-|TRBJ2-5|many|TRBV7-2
TGTGCCAGCAGCTTAGGCGGGCGCCAAGAGACCCAGTACTTC
CASSLGGRQETQYF
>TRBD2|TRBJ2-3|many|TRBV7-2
TGCGCCAGCAGTAGCGGGGGTGGCACAGATACGCAGTATTTT
CASSSGGGTDTQYF